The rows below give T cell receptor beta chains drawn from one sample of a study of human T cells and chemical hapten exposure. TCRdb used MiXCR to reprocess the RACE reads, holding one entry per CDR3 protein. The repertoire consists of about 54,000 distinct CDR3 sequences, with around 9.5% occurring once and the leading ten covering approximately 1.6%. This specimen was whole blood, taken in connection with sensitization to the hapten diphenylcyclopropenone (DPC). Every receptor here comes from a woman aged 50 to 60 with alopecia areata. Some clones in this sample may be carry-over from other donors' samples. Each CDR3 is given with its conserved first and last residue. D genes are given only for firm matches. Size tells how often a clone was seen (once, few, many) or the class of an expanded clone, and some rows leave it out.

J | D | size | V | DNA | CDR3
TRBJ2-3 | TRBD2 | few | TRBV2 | TGTGCCAGCAGCGGAGGACTAGCTCGGTCAGATACGCAGTATTTT | CASSGGLARSDTQYF
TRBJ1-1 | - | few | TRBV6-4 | TGTGCCAGCGCCCGGGACGGCGGTATCACTGAAGCTTTCTTT | CASARDGGITEAFF
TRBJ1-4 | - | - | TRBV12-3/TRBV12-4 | TGTGCCAGCAGTTTAGCGCAGGCGAATAGAGAAAAACTGTTTTTT | CASSLAQANREKLFF
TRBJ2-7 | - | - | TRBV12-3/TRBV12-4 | TGTGCCAGCAGTTTCGGTTCCTACGAGCAGTACTTC | CASSFGSYEQYF
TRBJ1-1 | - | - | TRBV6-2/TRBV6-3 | TGTGCCAGCAGAGACATGAACACTGAAGCTTTCTTT | CASRDMNTEAFF
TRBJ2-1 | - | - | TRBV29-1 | TGCAGCGGTGAAGCTCCCGCGGGACTTTTTTACAATGAGCAGTTCTTC | CSGEAPAGLFYNEQFF
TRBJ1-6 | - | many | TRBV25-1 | TGTGCCAGCAGGGGGGGACGGAATAATTCACCCCTCCACTTT | CASRGGRNNSPLHF
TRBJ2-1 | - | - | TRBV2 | TGTGTCAGCGCCGAAGTAGCGGAGGACAATGAGCAGTTCTTC | CVSAEVAEDNEQFF
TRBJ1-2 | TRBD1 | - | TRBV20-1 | TGCAGTGCCGCTCCGGGACAGGGGGCTTCTGAAGGCTACACCTTC | CSAAPGQGASEGYTF
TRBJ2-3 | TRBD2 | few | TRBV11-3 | TGTGCCAGCAGCTTGGGGACTAGCGGGGTCACAGATACGCAGTATTTT | CASSLGTSGVTDTQYF
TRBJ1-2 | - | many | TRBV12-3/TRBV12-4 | TGTGCCAGCAGAACAGGGTCATATGGCTACACCTTC | CASRTGSYGYTF
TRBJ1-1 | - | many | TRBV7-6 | TGTGCCAGCAGCTTCCGACAGGTGACTGAAGCTTTCTTT | CASSFRQVTEAFF
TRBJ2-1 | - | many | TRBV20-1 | TGCAGTGCAAGACCGGGACTGTACTACAATGAGCAGTTCTTC | CSARPGLYYNEQFF
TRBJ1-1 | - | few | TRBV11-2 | TGTGCCAGCAGCTTATTTGCGACAGGGAACACTGAAGCTTTCTTT | CASSLFATGNTEAFF
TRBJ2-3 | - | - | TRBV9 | TGTGCCAGCAGCGTAGGGCAGGTTGGCACAGATACGCAGTATTTT | CASSVGQVGTDTQYF
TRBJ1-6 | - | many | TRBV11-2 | TGTGCCAGCAGCTTACGGGGGTTATCCTATAATTCACCCCTCCACTTT | CASSLRGLSYNSPLHF
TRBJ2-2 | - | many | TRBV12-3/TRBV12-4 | TGTGCCAGCAGTTTAGGAGGGTCGAACACCGGGGAGCTGTTTTTT | CASSLGGSNTGELFF